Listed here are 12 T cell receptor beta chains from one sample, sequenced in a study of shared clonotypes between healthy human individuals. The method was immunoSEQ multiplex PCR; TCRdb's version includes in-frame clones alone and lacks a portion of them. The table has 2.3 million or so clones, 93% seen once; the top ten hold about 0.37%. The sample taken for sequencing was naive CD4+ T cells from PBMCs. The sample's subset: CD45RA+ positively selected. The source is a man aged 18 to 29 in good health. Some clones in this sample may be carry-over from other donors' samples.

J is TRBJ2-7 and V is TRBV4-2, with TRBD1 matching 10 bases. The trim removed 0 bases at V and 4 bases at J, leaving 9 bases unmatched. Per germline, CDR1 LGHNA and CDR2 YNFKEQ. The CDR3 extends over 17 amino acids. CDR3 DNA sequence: TGTGCCAGCAGCCAAGACTTGACAGGGGGCGGTGGGTACGAGCAGTACTTC. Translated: CASSQDLTGGGGYEQYF.

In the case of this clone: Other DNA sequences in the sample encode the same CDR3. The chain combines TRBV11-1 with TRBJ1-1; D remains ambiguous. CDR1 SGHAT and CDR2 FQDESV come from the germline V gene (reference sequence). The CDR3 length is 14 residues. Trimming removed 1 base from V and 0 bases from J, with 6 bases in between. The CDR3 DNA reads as TGTGCCAGCAGCTTAGTGGGCCTGAACACTGAAGCTTTCTTT. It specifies CASSLVGLNTEAFF. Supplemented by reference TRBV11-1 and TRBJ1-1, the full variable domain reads EAEVAQSPRYKITEKSQAVAFWCDPISGHATLYWYRQILGQGPELLVQFQDESVVDDSQLPKDRFSAERLKGVDSTLKIQPAELGDSAMYLCASSLVGLNTEAFFGQGTRLTVV.

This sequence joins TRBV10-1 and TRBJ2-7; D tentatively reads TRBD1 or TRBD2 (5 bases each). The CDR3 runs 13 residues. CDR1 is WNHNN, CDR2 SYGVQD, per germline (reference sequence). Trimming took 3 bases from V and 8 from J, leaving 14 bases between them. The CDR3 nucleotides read TGCGCCAGCAGTGATGGGTCGAGGGGACAGCAGTACTTC. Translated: CASSDGSRGQQYF.

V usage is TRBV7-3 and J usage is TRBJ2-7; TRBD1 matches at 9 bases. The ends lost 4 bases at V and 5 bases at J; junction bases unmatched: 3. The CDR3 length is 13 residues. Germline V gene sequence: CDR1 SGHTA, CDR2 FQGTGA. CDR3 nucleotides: TGTGCCAGCAGCTCAACAGGGGGCGACGAGCAGTACTTC. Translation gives CASSSTGGDEQYF.

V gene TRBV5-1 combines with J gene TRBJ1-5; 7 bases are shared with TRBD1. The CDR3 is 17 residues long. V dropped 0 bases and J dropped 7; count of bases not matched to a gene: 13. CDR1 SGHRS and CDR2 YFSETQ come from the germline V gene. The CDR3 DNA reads TGCGCCAGCAGCTTGGCCCCCCTGACAGGGATCAACCAGCCCCAGCATTTT. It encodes CASSLAPLTGINQPQHF.

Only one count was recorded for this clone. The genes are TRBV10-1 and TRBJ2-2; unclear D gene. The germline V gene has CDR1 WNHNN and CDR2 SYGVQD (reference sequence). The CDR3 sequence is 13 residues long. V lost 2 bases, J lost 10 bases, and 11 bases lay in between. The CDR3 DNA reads TGCGCCAGCAGTGAGAGGCTGTTCGCGGAGCTGTTTTTT. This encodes CASSERLFAELFF.

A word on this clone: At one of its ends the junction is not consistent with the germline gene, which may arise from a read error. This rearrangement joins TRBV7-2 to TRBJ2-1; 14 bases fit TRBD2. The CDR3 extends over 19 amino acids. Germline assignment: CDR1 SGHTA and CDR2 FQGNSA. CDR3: CASSSRTSGRPHSYNEQFF. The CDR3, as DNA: TGCGCCAGCAGCTCACGGACTAGCGGGAGGCCACACTCCTACAATGAGCAGTTCTTC.

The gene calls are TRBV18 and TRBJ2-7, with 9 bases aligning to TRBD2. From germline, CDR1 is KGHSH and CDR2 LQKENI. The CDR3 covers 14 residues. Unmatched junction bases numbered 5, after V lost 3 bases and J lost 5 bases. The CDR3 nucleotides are TGTGCCAGCTCACCGGGACTAGCAAGGGACGAGCAGTACTTC. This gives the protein CASSPGLARDEQYF.

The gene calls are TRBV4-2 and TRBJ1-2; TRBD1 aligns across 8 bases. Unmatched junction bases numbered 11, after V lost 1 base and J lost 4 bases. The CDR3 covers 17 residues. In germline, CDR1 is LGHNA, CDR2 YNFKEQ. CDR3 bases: TGTGCCAGCAGCCAAGTTTTGCCAGGGGGCTCAGGCTATGGCTACACCTTC. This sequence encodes CASSQVLPGGSGYGYTF.

The CDR3 reads CASSPRPGQGTTNEKLFF. The CDR3 DNA reads as TGTGCCAGCAGCCCTCGGCCGGGACAGGGTACAACTAATGAAAAACTGTTTTTT. The chain is built from TRBV7-9 and TRBJ1-4, with 9 bases fitting TRBD1. The CDR3 covers 18 residues. The germline CDR1 and CDR2 sequences are SEHNR and FQNEAQ (reference sequence). Unmatched junction bases numbered 10, after V lost 5 bases and J lost 0 bases.

DNA for the CDR3: TGCGCCAGCAGCTTACAACCGGGACTGGTGTACAATGAGCAGTTCTTC. Translated, it gives CASSLQPGLVYNEQFF. The chain combines TRBV5-1 with TRBJ2-1, with D maybe TRBD2 (6 bases). The CDR3 runs 16 residues. Germline lookup yields CDR1 SGHRS and CDR2 YFSETQ. V was clipped by 2 bases and J by 4 bases, with 16 bases between them.

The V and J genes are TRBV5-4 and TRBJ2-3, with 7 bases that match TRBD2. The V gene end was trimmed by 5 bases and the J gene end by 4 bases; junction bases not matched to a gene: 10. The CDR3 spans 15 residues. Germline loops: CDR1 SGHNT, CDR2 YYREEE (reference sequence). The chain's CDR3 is CASSRGGSGSDTQYF. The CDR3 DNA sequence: TGTGCCAGCAGTAGGGGCGGGAGTGGGTCAGATACGCAGTATTTT. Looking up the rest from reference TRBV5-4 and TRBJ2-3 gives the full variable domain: ETGVTQSPTHLIKTRGQQVTLRCSSQSGHNTVSWYQQALGQGPQFIFQYYREEENGRGNFPPRFSGLQFPNYSSELNVNALELDDSALYLCASSRGGSGSDTQYFGPGTRLTVL.